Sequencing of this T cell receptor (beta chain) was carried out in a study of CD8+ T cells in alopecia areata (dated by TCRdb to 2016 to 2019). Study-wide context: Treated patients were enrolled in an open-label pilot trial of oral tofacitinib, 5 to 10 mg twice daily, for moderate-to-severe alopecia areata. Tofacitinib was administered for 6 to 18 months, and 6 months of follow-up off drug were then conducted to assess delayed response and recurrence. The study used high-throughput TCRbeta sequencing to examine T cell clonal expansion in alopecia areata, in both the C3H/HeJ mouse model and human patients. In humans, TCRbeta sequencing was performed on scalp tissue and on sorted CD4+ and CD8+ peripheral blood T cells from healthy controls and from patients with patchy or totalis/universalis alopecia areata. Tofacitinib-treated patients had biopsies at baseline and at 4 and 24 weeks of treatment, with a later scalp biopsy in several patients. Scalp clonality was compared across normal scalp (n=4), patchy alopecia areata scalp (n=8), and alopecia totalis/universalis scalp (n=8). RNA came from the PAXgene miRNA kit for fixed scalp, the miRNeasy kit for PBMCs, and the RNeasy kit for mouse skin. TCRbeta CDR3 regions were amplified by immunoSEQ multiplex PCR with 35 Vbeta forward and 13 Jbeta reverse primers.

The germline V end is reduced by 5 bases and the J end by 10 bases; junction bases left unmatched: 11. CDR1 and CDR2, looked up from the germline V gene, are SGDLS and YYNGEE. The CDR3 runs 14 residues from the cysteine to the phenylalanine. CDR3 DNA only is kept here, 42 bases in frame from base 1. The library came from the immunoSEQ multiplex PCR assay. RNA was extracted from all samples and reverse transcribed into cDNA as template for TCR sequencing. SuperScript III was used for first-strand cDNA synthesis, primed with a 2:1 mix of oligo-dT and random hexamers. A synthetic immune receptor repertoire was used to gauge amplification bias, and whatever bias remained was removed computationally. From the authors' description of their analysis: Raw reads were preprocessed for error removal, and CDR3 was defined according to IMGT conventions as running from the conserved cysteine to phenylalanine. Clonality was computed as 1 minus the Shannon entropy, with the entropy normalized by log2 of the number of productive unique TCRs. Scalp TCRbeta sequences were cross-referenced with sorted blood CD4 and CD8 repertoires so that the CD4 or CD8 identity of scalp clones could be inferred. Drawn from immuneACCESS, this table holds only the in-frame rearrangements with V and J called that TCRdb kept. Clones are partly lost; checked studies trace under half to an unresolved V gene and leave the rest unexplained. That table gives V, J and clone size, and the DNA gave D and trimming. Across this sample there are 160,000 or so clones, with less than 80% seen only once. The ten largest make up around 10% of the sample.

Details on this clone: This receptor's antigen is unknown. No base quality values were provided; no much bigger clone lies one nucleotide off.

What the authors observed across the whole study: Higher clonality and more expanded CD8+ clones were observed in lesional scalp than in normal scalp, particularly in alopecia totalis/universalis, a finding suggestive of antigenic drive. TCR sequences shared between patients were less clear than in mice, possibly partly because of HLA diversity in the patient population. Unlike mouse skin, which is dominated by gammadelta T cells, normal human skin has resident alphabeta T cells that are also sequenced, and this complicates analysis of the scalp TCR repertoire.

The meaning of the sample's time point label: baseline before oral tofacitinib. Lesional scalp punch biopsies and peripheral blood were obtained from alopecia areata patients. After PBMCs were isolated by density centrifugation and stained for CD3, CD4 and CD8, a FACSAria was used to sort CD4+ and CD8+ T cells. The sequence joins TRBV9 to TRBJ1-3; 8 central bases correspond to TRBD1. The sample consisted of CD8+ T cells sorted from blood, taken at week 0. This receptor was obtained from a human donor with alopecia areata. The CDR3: CASSLGQGGGTIYF. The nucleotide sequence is TGTGCCAGCAGTTTAGGACAGGGCGGGGGGACCATATATTTT.